The 26 T cell receptor beta chains below all came from one sample that was sequenced in a study of control samples from healthy donors and cancer patients. Measured with immunoSEQ multiplex PCR; TCRdb has only the in-frame clones, and not every one. This table has roughly 150,000 clones, around 88% appearing once. Sequenced sample: blood. Every receptor here comes from a young man in good health.

This clone was detected only once. The rearrangement uses TRBV5-6 and TRBJ1-6; D remains unclear. V lost 0 bases and J lost 15, with 16 bases in between. The CDR3 runs 14 residues. Germline loops: CDR1 SGHDT, CDR2 YYEEEE. Written as DNA, the CDR3 is TGTGCCAGCAGCTTGGCCAAATCGGCGCCGCGCCTCCACTTT. Protein sequence: CASSLAKSAPRLHF.

The rearrangement links TRBV7-2 to TRBJ2-1; TRBD2 agrees at 8 bases. This CDR3 region has 16 residues. CDR1 is SGHTA and CDR2 is FQGNSA in the germline V gene. The ends lost 5 bases at V and 7 bases at J; junction bases unmatched: 13. CDR3 loop: CASSATPGLVGNEQFF. The CDR3 DNA is TGTGCCAGCAGCGCTACCCCGGGACTAGTTGGGAATGAGCAGTTCTTC.

The chain uses TRBV29-1 and TRBJ2-5; D not resolved. The germline V and J ends were trimmed by 0 bases and 1 base, with 9 bases remaining between them. Germline values: CDR1 SQVTM, CDR2 ANQGSEA. CDR3 length: 14 amino acids. CDR3 bases: TGCAGCGTTGAAGATCCTGAGGCCCAAGAGACCCAGTACTTC. Amino acids: CSVEDPEAQETQYF.

V usage is TRBV5-1 and J usage is TRBJ2-5; TRBD1 might be the D (6 bases). The CDR3 extends over 14 amino acids. Looked up from germline, CDR1 is SGHRS and CDR2 is YFSETQ. Trimming cost V 3 bases and J 5 bases, with 14 bases left between them. The CDR3 bases are TGCGCCAGCAGCTCTCTGGGACAAAAGGAGACCCAGTACTTC. This encodes CASSSLGQKETQYF.

V usage is TRBV7-2 and J usage is TRBJ1-4, with D uncertain. The CDR3 totals 15 residues. Germline V gene lookup returns CDR1 SGHTA and CDR2 FQGNSA. Trimming took off 4 bases at V and 0 bases at J, with 9 bases between the two ends. CDR3 in DNA: TGTGCCAGCAGCTACCAGATAGCAACTAATGAAAAACTGTTTTTT. Translated, it gives CASSYQIATNEKLFF.

The chain is built from TRBV7-3 and TRBJ1-5; D unresolved. Germline CDR1 reads SGHTA; CDR2 reads FQGTGA. The CDR3 sequence is 17 residues long. The V end lost 2 bases, the J end lost 6 bases, and 20 bases lay between the germline ends. CDR3 DNA sequence: TGTGCCAGCAGCTTAGAGTCGGGCAGGAGGCTCTTTCAGCCCCAGCATTTT. Translating it yields CASSLESGRRLFQPQHF.

The chain employs TRBV6-2 or TRBV6-3 and TRBJ2-3; 16 nucleotides match TRBD2. The V segment lost 5 bases and the J segment 6 bases; nucleotides outside the gene matches: 14. Looked up from germline, CDR1 is MNHEY and CDR2 is SVGEGT. This CDR3 has 19 residues. As DNA, the CDR3 is TGTGCCAGCAGTACGGGACTAGCGGGGGGGCCGTCTATCCCGGATACGCAGTATTTT. The encoded protein is CASSTGLAGGPSIPDTQYF.

The genes are TRBV6-2 or TRBV6-3 and TRBJ2-2; 7 nucleotides align to TRBD1. V lost 5 bases and J lost 4; bases outside the gene matches: 13. CDR1 and CDR2 (germline): MNHEY, SVGEGT. The CDR3 runs 17 residues. The CDR3 here is CASSQSRNRDSTGELFF. In DNA, the CDR3 is TGTGCCAGCAGTCAGTCCCGAAACCGGGACAGCACCGGGGAGCTGTTTTTT.

The V gene is TRBV30, the J gene TRBJ1-6, with TRBD1 matching over 9 bases. V gave up 2 bases and J gave up 7 bases; unmatched junction bases: 9. The CDR3 is 16 residues long. Germline assignment: CDR1 GTSNPN and CDR2 SVGIG (reference sequence). In nucleotides, the CDR3 is TGTGCCTGGAGTCCTCCCCGGACAGGGGAAAATTCACCCCTCCACTTT. This encodes CAWSPPRTGENSPLHF.

CDR3 DNA: TGTGCCAGCAGTTCCCACAACCAAGAGACCCAGTACTTC. It specifies CASSSHNQETQYF. V gene TRBV27 combines with J gene TRBJ2-5, with D uncertain. The germline V gene has CDR1 MNHEY and CDR2 SMNVEV (reference sequence). V gave up 4 bases and J gave up 0 bases, with 6 bases separating them. CDR3 size: 13 residues.

This clone was seen only a few times. The chain recombines TRBV9 with TRBJ1-3; D is ambiguous. Between the trimmed V and J ends, which lost 0 bases and 0 bases, there was a span of 7 bases. Germline values: CDR1 SGDLS, CDR2 YYNGEE. The CDR3 loop spans 15 amino acids. Here the CDR3 DNA reads TGTGCCAGCAGCGTAGACGGGTACTCTGGAAACACCATATATTTT. Protein product: CASSVDGYSGNTIYF.

The chain carries TRBV11-2 and TRBJ2-3; TRBD1 matches 10 bases. The CDR3 extends over 15 amino acids. Germline V lookup: CDR1 SGHAT, CDR2 FQNNGV. V lost 5 bases to trimming and J lost 3 bases; unmatched junction nucleotides: 5. The CDR3 is CASSTDRGRTDTQYF. Here the CDR3 DNA reads TGTGCCAGCAGCACAGACAGGGGGCGGACAGATACGCAGTATTTT. The full variable domain, completed using reference TRBV11-2 and TRBJ2-3, is EAGVAQSPRYKIIEKRQSVAFWCNPISGHATLYWYQQILGQGPKLLIQFQNNGVVDDSQLPKDRFSAERLKGVDSTLKIQPAKLEDSAVYLCASSTDRGRTDTQYFGPGTRLTVL.

CDR3 DNA: TGTGCCTGGAGTCCCGGGGGGGCTGGGGCTGAAAAACTGTTTTTT. Translation: CAWSPGGAGAEKLFF. The chain uses TRBV30 and TRBJ1-4, with a weak D call TRBD1 (6 bases). The CDR3 consists of 15 residues. V lost 2 bases and J lost 7, with 17 bases in between. The germline CDR1 and CDR2 sequences are GTSNPN and SVGIG (reference sequence).

The rearrangement uses TRBV18 and TRBJ2-3; D is perhaps TRBD1 or TRBD2 (5 bases each). The CDR3 sequence is 14 residues long. The germline gives CDR1 KGHSH, CDR2 LQKENI. V was clipped by 6 bases and J by 2 bases, with 12 bases between them. The CDR3 sequence is CASSQGTDTDTQYF. The CDR3 DNA follows: TGTGCCAGCTCCCAAGGGACGGACACAGATACGCAGTATTTT.

In regard to this clone: In the same sample, other DNA sequences code for this CDR3. The V call is TRBV4-2, the J call TRBJ2-2, with 10 bases matching TRBD2. This CDR3 spans 17 amino acids. J gave up 1 base and V 0 bases, and 2 bases lay outside the gene matches. CDR1 is LGHNA and CDR2 is YNFKEQ in the germline V gene. CDR3 bases: TGTGCCAGCAGCCAAGATCCTAGCGGGGGGAACACCGGGGAGCTGTTTTTT. Translating gives CASSQDPSGGNTGELFF.

J is TRBJ1-2 and V is TRBV7-9; 9 bases line up with TRBD1. With 5 bases clipped from V and 8 bases from J, the junction kept 9 bases outside the gene matches. The CDR3 is 14 amino acids. Germline V gene lookup returns CDR1 SEHNR and CDR2 FQNEAQ (reference sequence). The CDR3 loop reads CASSTERQGGGYTF. The CDR3 DNA sequence: TGTGCCAGCAGCACAGAGAGACAGGGGGGAGGCTACACCTTC.

This clone was found once. J is TRBJ2-3 and V is TRBV14; D unclear. V shed 0 bases and J shed 14 bases, with 15 bases lying between them. CDR1 and CDR2 from the germline V gene are SGHDN and FVKESK. CDR3 length: 13 residues. CDR3 sequence: CASSQDQDLRMYF. The CDR3, as DNA: TGTGCCAGCAGCCAAGACCAAGACCTTCGGATGTATTTT.

This clone was counted a few times. The J gene is TRBJ2-1, the V gene TRBV14; 8 bases map to TRBD2. The CDR3 contains 14 residues. Germline V lookup: CDR1 SGHDN, CDR2 FVKESK. Trimming at V came to 1 base and at J to 6 bases, leaving 2 bases not matched to a gene. The CDR3 coding sequence is TGTGCCAGCAGCCAAGTACGGGGGGGCAATGAGCAGTTCTTC. It is translated as CASSQVRGGNEQFF.

The CDR3 sequence: CASSENRGMNTEAFF. CDR3 coding DNA: TGCGCCAGCAGTGAGAACAGGGGTATGAACACTGAAGCTTTCTTT. J is TRBJ1-1 and V is TRBV10-1; 7 bases are shared with TRBD1. J was trimmed by 0 bases and V by 2 bases; bases with no gene match: 3. The CDR3 totals 15 residues. Germline-derived CDR1 and CDR2 are WNHNN and SYGVQD (reference sequence).

The rearrangement uses TRBV11-2 and TRBJ2-7; a weak D match, TRBD2 (5 bases). The germline V gene encodes CDR1 SGHAT and CDR2 FQNNGV. Trimming removed 1 base at V and 4 bases at J, with 8 bases between. The CDR3 runs 13 residues. DNA of the CDR3: TGTGCCAGCAGCTTAGTCAGCGGTTACGAGCAGTACTTC. Protein: CASSLVSGYEQYF.

The J gene is TRBJ1-3, the V gene TRBV28; possible D gene TRBD1, 6 bases. Germline V gives CDR1 MDHEN, CDR2 SYDVKM. V was pared by 4 bases and J by 4 bases, with 17 bases between. The CDR3 has 16 amino acids. CDR3 nucleotide sequence: TGTGCCAGCAGTTCCCCCGTTACAGGGTTAGGAAACACCATATATTTT. Its protein is CASSSPVTGLGNTIYF.

V gene TRBV28 combines with J gene TRBJ2-7, with 8 bases identical to TRBD1. The V segment lost 1 base and the J segment 3 bases; nucleotides outside the gene matches: 5. The CDR3 totals 15 residues. The germline gives CDR1 MDHEN, CDR2 SYDVKM. The CDR3 bases are TGTGCCAGCAGTTTATTCCCGGGACAGGACTACGAGCAGTACTTC. This translates into CASSLFPGQDYEQYF. Together with reference TRBV28 and TRBJ2-7, the CDR3 gives the full variable domain: DVKVTQSSRYLVKRTGEKVFLECVQDMDHENMFWYRQDPGLGLRLIYFSYDVKMKEKGDIPEGYSVSREKKERFSLILESASTNQTSMYLCASSLFPGQDYEQYFGPGTRLTVT.

The chain employs TRBV5-1 and TRBJ2-5; D is perhaps TRBD2 (5 bases). Trimming removed 6 bases at V and 1 base at J, with 16 bases between. The CDR3 is made up of 15 amino acids. The germline CDR1 and CDR2 sequences are SGHRS and YFSETQ. This CDR3 reads CASKRNPGGQETQYF. Here the CDR3 DNA reads TGCGCCAGCAAGCGGAACCCCGGAGGCCAAGAGACCCAGTACTTC.

The V call is TRBV19, the J call TRBJ1-3; D not resolved. V gave up 10 bases and J gave up 0 bases, with 10 bases separating them. The V gene's germline CDR1 is LNHDA and CDR2 SQIVND (reference sequence). CDR3 length equals 13 residues. CDR3 nucleotide sequence: TGTGCCACCGCAGCGAGCTCTGGAAACACCATATATTTT. Protein sequence: CATAASSGNTIYF.

This chain joins TRBV16 and TRBJ2-7; no reliable D call. V lost 0 bases to trimming and J lost 2 bases, with 8 bases between them. Germline CDR1 is KGHSY and CDR2 is FQNENV. This CDR3 has 14 residues. CDR3 DNA sequence: TGTGCCAGCAGCCAATCAGGTCCGGCCTACGAGCAGTACTTC. Encoded protein: CASSQSGPAYEQYF.

The rearrangement uses TRBV3-1 (or the pseudogene TRBV3-2) and TRBJ1-2; TRBD1 agrees at 7 bases. The CDR3 runs 15 residues. Per germline, CDR1 LGHDT and CDR2 YNNKEL (reference sequence). Trimming removed 4 bases from V and 0 bases from J; junction bases left unmatched: 5. The CDR3 is CASSPRDSSNYGYTF. The CDR3 DNA reads TGTGCCAGCAGCCCCCGGGACAGTTCTAACTATGGCTACACCTTC.